These 19 T cell receptor beta chains originate from one sample sequenced in a study of blood T cells in healthy people across ages. For the second PCR, which ran for about 7 to 11 cycles, a sample-barcoded 5' primer and a J-beta primer mix were used. From the 5' RACE reads, TCRdb called clonotypes with MiXCR, one entry per CDR3 protein. This table has about 800,000 distinct CDR3 sequences, about 25% appearing once. The same sample was also used in a study of T cells of mothers and their children.

Sequenced sample: blood. All receptors derive from a boy younger than 18 in good health.

The genes are TRBV28 and TRBJ2-1, with D unclear. Trimming cost V 5 bases and J 5 bases, with 22 bases left between them. Germline CDR1 reads MDHEN; CDR2 reads SYDVKM. The CDR3 has 17 amino acids. This CDR3 reads CASSIGSPRLHDNEQFF. The DNA for the CDR3 is TGTGCCAGCAGTATTGGGTCCCCCAGGCTGCACGACAATGAGCAGTTCTTC.

V usage is TRBV28 and J usage is TRBJ2-1; D unclear. Per germline, CDR1 MDHEN and CDR2 SYDVKM. The CDR3 runs to 13 residues. V lost 3 bases and J lost 5, with 8 bases in between. The CDR3 DNA reads TGTGCCAGCAGTTTCTTCTCGAACAATGAGCAGTTCTTC. This encodes CASSFFSNNEQFF.

The CDR3, as DNA: TGCGCCAGCAGCTTGGTTCCCGGCGACAACACTGAAGCTTTCTTT. This translates into CASSLVPGDNTEAFF. The chain is built from TRBV5-1 and TRBJ1-1; D uncertain. V lost 0 bases and J 2 bases, leaving 11 bases between the germline ends. CDR3 size: 15 residues. Germline values: CDR1 SGHRS, CDR2 YFSETQ.

Note on this clonotype: One end of the junction varies from germline; a read error may be responsible. The CDR3 is CSVWRETLFF. CDR3 bases: TGCAGCGTTTGGCGAGAAACCCTGTTCTTC. V is TRBV29-1 and J is TRBJ2-5, with D unclear. The germline V gene has CDR1 SQVTM and CDR2 ANQGSEA. The CDR3 contains 10 residues.

The chain uses TRBV7-2 and TRBJ2-7, with 10 nucleotides matching TRBD2. Trimming removed 5 bases from V and 2 bases from J; junction bases left unmatched: 9. Germline CDR1 is SGHTA and CDR2 is FQGNSA. The CDR3 has 16 amino acids. The chain's CDR3 is CASSTTSGRVPYEQYF. The CDR3 DNA sequence: TGTGCCAGCAGCACGACCAGCGGGAGGGTTCCCTACGAGCAGTACTTC. Full variable domain (remainder filled in from reference TRBV7-2 and TRBJ2-7): GAGVSQSPSNKVTEKGKDVELRCDPISGHTALYWYRQSLGQGLEFLIYFQGNSAPDKSGLPSDRFSAERTGGSVSTLTIQRTQQEDSAVYLCASSTTSGRVPYEQYFGPGTRLTVT.

This clonotype was detected only a few times. This sequence joins TRBV19 and TRBJ2-5; TRBD1 matches at 11 bases. J lost 5 bases, V lost 11 bases, and 7 bases had no gene match. Germline CDR1 is LNHDA and CDR2 is SQIVND (reference sequence). CDR3 length: 13 residues. The CDR3 is CAAGQGALETQYF. Here the CDR3 DNA reads TGTGCCGCCGGACAGGGGGCCTTGGAGACCCAGTACTTC.

This clonotype was counted only a few times. J is TRBJ2-2 and V is TRBV6-5; D is ambiguous. The V end lost 2 bases, the J end lost 0 bases, and 16 bases lay between the germline ends. The CDR3 totals 18 residues. Germline V gives CDR1 MNHEY, CDR2 SVGAGI. This chain's CDR3 is CASSYTWVSSPNTGELFF. The CDR3 coding sequence is TGTGCCAGCAGTTACACATGGGTCTCCAGTCCGAACACCGGGGAGCTGTTTTTT.

The chain is built from TRBV9 and TRBJ2-5, with 7 nucleotides matching TRBD2. CDR1 is SGDLS and CDR2 is YYNGEE in the germline V gene. This CDR3 spans 16 amino acids. Trimming removed 0 bases from V and 5 bases from J; junction bases left unmatched: 10. The CDR3 DNA sequence: TGTGCCAGCAGCGTAGAGGGAGCGGGGCCGGGGGAGACCCAGTACTTC. Encoded protein: CASSVEGAGPGETQYF.

This clonotype was seen only a few times. The chain is built from TRBV7-8 and TRBJ1-2; 7 positions match TRBD1. The CDR3 extends over 14 amino acids. CDR1 is SGHVS, CDR2 FQNEAQ, per germline. Trimming at V came to 5 bases and at J to 8 bases, leaving 11 bases not matched to a gene. CDR3: CASSPRGTAWGYTF. CDR3 sequence (DNA): TGTGCCAGCAGCCCCCGAGGGACAGCTTGGGGCTACACCTTC.

This clonotype turned up a few times. The CDR3 region has the DNA TGTGCCAGCAGCGTAAGCGACAGACCGCAAGAGACCCAGTACTTC. This codes for CASSVSDRPQETQYF. The chain has TRBV27 and TRBJ2-5; TRBD1 is a possible D gene (5 bases). The CDR3 consists of 15 residues. The germline CDR1 and CDR2 sequences are MNHEY and SMNVEV (reference sequence). V lost 6 bases and J lost 2, with 16 bases in between.

This clonotype has more than one count but fewer than ten. The rearrangement joins TRBV27 to TRBJ2-7; 7 positions agree with TRBD1. The germline V gene has CDR1 MNHEY and CDR2 SMNVEV (reference sequence). CDR3 size: 15 residues. After removal of 4 bases from V and 6 bases from J, the junction contained 12 bases not matched to a gene. The CDR3 DNA reads as TGTGCCAGCAGTTCTGGGACAGCCCAACTGAGCGAGCAGTACTTC. Translation gives CASSSGTAQLSEQYF.

V is TRBV6-6 and J is TRBJ2-7, with 10 bases fitting TRBD1. Trimming at V came to 7 bases and at J to 2 bases, leaving 8 bases not matched to a gene. Germline V gives CDR1 MNHNY, CDR2 SVGAGI (reference sequence). This CDR3 spans 15 amino acids. CDR3 sequence: CASNPGQGVPYEQYF. The CDR3 DNA sequence: TGTGCCAGCAACCCAGGACAGGGGGTCCCCTACGAGCAGTACTTC.

The chain is built from TRBV3-1 and TRBJ2-1, with 7 bases aligning to TRBD2. This CDR3 region has 17 residues. Germline assignment: CDR1 LGHDT and CDR2 YNNKEL (reference sequence). After removal of 3 bases from V and 3 bases from J, the junction contained 11 bases not matched to a gene. For the CDR3, the DNA is TGTGCCAGCAGCCACGTCGGGGGGATCAATGGCTACAATGAGCAGTTCTTC. This encodes CASSHVGGINGYNEQFF.

This clonotype was seen only a few times. This sequence joins TRBV20-1 and TRBJ2-7; D is uncertain. Trimming stripped 3 bases from V and 1 base from J, with 4 bases between. The CDR3 length is 11 residues. Germline loops: CDR1 DFQATT, CDR2 SNEGSKA (reference sequence). CDR3 DNA sequence: TGCAGTGCTAGCCGGTCCTACGAGCAGTACTTC. It translates to CSASRSYEQYF.

This clonotype was counted a few times. V usage is TRBV4-3 and J usage is TRBJ2-5; TRBD2 is a possible D gene (6 bases). Germline lookup yields CDR1 LGHNA and CDR2 YSLEER. Trimming pared 0 bases from V and 0 bases from J, leaving 14 bases between. This CDR3 spans 17 amino acids. CDR3 residues: CASSQELQRGYQETQYF. The CDR3 nucleotides are TGCGCCAGCAGCCAAGAACTGCAACGGGGGTACCAAGAGACCCAGTACTTC.

At least ten counts were recorded for this clonotype. The rearrangement uses TRBV20-1 and TRBJ2-7; 7 nucleotides align to TRBD1. CDR3 length: 15 amino acids. V was clipped by 0 bases and J by 9 bases; unmatched bases: 14. From germline, CDR1 is DFQATT and CDR2 SNEGSKA (reference sequence). The CDR3 sequence: CSARDPGTASGGQYF. Written as DNA, the CDR3 is TGCAGTGCTAGAGACCCCGGGACAGCCTCAGGAGGGCAGTACTTC.

V usage is TRBV7-3 and J usage is TRBJ2-3; 12 bases fit TRBD1. The CDR3 has 19 amino acids. V lost 4 bases, J lost 4 bases, and 15 bases stayed unmatched. In germline, CDR1 is SGHTA, CDR2 FQGTGA. This CDR3 is CASSSRPSGTGGPADTQYF. CDR3 DNA: TGTGCCAGCAGCTCTAGACCTTCCGGGACAGGGGGCCCCGCAGATACGCAGTATTTT.

In its sample, this clonotype was seen a few times. The chain uses TRBV6-5 and TRBJ1-4, with TRBD1 matching 11 bases. The V segment lost 7 bases and the J segment 6 bases; nucleotides outside the gene matches: 7. This CDR3 contains 15 residues. Germline lookup yields CDR1 MNHEY and CDR2 SVGAGI. Here the CDR3 reads CASKNRTGGHEKLFF. CDR3 in DNA: TGTGCCAGCAAAAACAGGACAGGGGGCCATGAAAAACTGTTTTTT.

V usage is TRBV20-1 and J usage is TRBJ2-6, with 11 bases that match TRBD1. In germline, CDR1 is DFQATT, CDR2 SNEGSKA (reference sequence). This CDR3 spans 16 amino acids. V lost 6 bases and J lost 2; bases outside the gene matches: 6. Here the CDR3 DNA reads TGCAGTGCCCTAGGACAGGGGGCGCCTGGGGCCAACGTCCTGACTTTC. Protein product: CSALGQGAPGANVLTF.